These 10 T cell receptor beta chains came from one sample sequenced in a study of T cell changes during pregnancy in multiple sclerosis. The assay was immunoSEQ multiplex PCR, and TCRdb's table has in-frame clones only and misses some. The table has about 38,000 clones, around 89% seen once. Material: CD8+ T cells from peripheral blood mononuclear cells, obtained in the third trimester of pregnancy. These receptors originate from a female donor with multiple sclerosis, enrolled in a pregnancy study.

By share of the sample, this clone is large (0.1 to 1%). This chain connects TRBV6-4 to TRBJ2-2, with 8 bases that match TRBD2. V lost 3 bases to trimming and J lost 3 bases; unmatched junction nucleotides: 0. The CDR3 consists of 14 residues. CDR1 and CDR2 (germline): MRHNA, SNTAGT. This CDR3 reads CASSETSDTGELFF. The CDR3 DNA reads TGTGCCAGCAGTGAGACTAGCGACACCGGGGAGCTGTTTTTT.

The rearrangement joins TRBV7-6 to TRBJ2-5; 9 nucleotides agree with TRBD1. The CDR3 spans 17 residues. Germline-derived CDR1 and CDR2 are SGHVS and FNYEAQ. The V segment lost 0 bases and the J segment 2 bases; nucleotides outside the gene matches: 7. The chain's CDR3 is CASSLARTGATQETQYF. The CDR3 DNA is TGTGCCAGCAGCTTAGCGCGGACAGGGGCTACACAAGAGACCCAGTACTTC. The full variable domain, completed using reference TRBV7-6 and TRBJ2-5, is GAGVSQSPRYKVTKRGQDVALRCDPISGHVSLYWYRQALGQGPEFLTYFNYEAQQDKSGLPNDRFSAERPEGSISTLTIQRTEQRDSAMYRCASSLARTGATQETQYFGPGTRLLVL.

The chain joins TRBV9 to TRBJ1-5; no reliable D call. The CDR3 loop spans 13 amino acids. Germline V lookup: CDR1 SGDLS, CDR2 YYNGEE. V was pared by 5 bases and J by 6 bases, with 12 bases between. CDR3 DNA sequence: TGTGCCAGCAGTTACAACCCCACTCAGCCCCAGCATTTT. This translates into CASSYNPTQPQHF.

This rearrangement joins TRBV9 to TRBJ1-2; D not certain. V gave up 3 bases and J gave up 5 bases, with 5 bases separating them. CDR1 is SGDLS, CDR2 YYNGEE, per germline. The CDR3 runs 11 residues. The CDR3 region is CASSGGYGYTF. Written as DNA, the CDR3 is TGTGCCAGCAGCGGAGGGTATGGCTACACCTTC.

V and J are TRBV19 and TRBJ1-1; no firm D call. Germline V gene sequence: CDR1 LNHDA, CDR2 SQIVND (reference sequence). The CDR3 runs 14 residues. V shed 7 bases and J shed 2 bases, with 14 bases lying between them. CDR3 residues: CASIPRALNTEAFF. In DNA form, the CDR3 reads TGTGCCAGTATCCCGAGGGCCTTAAACACTGAAGCTTTCTTT. The variable domain in full, completed from reference TRBV19 and TRBJ1-1, reads DGGITQSPKYLFRKEGQNVTLSCEQNLNHDAMYWYRQDPGQGLRLIYYSQIVNDFQKGDIAEGYSVSREKKESFPLTVTSAQKNPTAFYLCASIPRALNTEAFFGQGTRLTVV.

This clone occurred once. V usage is TRBV4-1 and J usage is TRBJ2-3; 10 bases are a match to TRBD2. Looked up from germline, CDR1 is MGHRA and CDR2 is YSYEKL. The J segment lost 3 bases and the V segment lost 2 bases, leaving 2 bases of the junction unmatched. CDR3 length equals 15 residues. The CDR3 region is CASSQLAGETDTQYF. The CDR3 coding sequence is TGCGCCAGCAGCCAACTAGCGGGGGAGACAGATACGCAGTATTTT.

The rearrangement joins TRBV5-6 to TRBJ1-1; D may be TRBD1 (5 bases). Germline V lookup: CDR1 SGHDT, CDR2 YYEEEE. The CDR3 loop spans 13 amino acids. The V and J ends lost 0 bases and 8 bases respectively, with 11 bases between them. CDR3 sequence: CASSLAQVLEAFF. DNA of the CDR3: TGTGCCAGCAGCTTGGCACAGGTTCTAGAAGCTTTCTTT.

V gene TRBV6-4 combines with J gene TRBJ2-3; 12 nucleotides align to TRBD2. J lost 4 bases, V lost 5 bases, and 7 bases had no gene match. The CDR3 is 16 amino acids. Germline values: CDR1 MRHNA, CDR2 SNTAGT. DNA of the CDR3: TGTGCCAGCAGTCTACACTCTAGCGGGGGGGCAGATACGCAGTATTTT. It translates to CASSLHSSGGADTQYF.

This chain uses TRBV11-2 with TRBJ1-1; the match to TRBD1 covers 8 bases. V lost 2 bases to trimming and J lost 0 bases; unmatched junction nucleotides: 2. The CDR3 contains 15 residues. Per the germline V gene, CDR1 is SGHAT and CDR2 is FQNNGV. The CDR3 reads CASSLTGQVNTEAFF. The CDR3 DNA reads as TGTGCCAGCAGCTTAACGGGACAGGTGAACACTGAAGCTTTCTTT. Full variable domain (rest looked up from reference TRBV11-2 and TRBJ1-1): EAGVAQSPRYKIIEKRQSVAFWCNPISGHATLYWYQQILGQGPKLLIQFQNNGVVDDSQLPKDRFSAERLKGVDSTLKIQPAKLEDSAVYLCASSLTGQVNTEAFFGQGTRLTVV.

This rearrangement joins TRBV7-9 to TRBJ2-7; the D is unclear. The CDR3 spans 13 residues. The germline CDR1 and CDR2 sequences are SEHNR and FQNEAQ (reference sequence). V lost 2 bases and J 7 bases, leaving 12 bases between the germline ends. CDR3 nucleotide sequence: TGTGCCAGCAGCTTACCAGAGGAAAGGGAGCAGTACTTC. It is translated as CASSLPEEREQYF. Based on the CDR3 plus reference TRBV7-9 and TRBJ2-7, the full variable domain is DTGVSQNPRHKITKRGQNVTFRCDPISEHNRLYWYRQTLGQGPEFLTYFQNEAQLEKSRLLSDRFSAERPKGSFSTLEIQRTEQGDSAMYLCASSLPEEREQYFGPGTRLTVT.